The 23 T cell receptor beta chains given below trace back to one sample, sequenced in a study of OX40 agonist ivuxolimab in advanced cancers. The protocol was immunoSEQ multiplex PCR, while the TCRdb copy is restricted to in-frame clones and leaves out a portion. This table has 50,000 to 70,000 clones, roughly 90% appearing once. The starting material was CD4+ or CD8+ T cells sorted from blood, obtained in a trial of the OX40 agonist ivuxolimab. The receptors originated from an adult with an advanced solid tumor such as melanoma, head and neck, liver or kidney cancer.

V and J are TRBV5-6 and TRBJ1-3; D ambiguous. CDR1 SGHDT and CDR2 YYEEEE come from the germline V gene. The CDR3 is made up of 12 amino acids. V dropped 1 base and J dropped 8 bases, with 7 bases sitting between them. The CDR3, as DNA: TGTGCCAGCAGCTTGTCTCCGGACACCATATATTTT. Encoded protein: CASSLSPDTIYF.

The V call is TRBV19, the J call TRBJ2-7; 9 positions agree with TRBD2. The CDR3 loop spans 15 amino acids. Germline V CDR1 and CDR2: LNHDA, SQIVND (reference sequence). V shed 10 bases and J 4 bases; nucleotides not matched to a gene: 14. In DNA form, the CDR3 reads TGTGCCACCCAGACAGGGAGGCTAGCGGGATACGAGCAGTACTTC. Translated: CATQTGRLAGYEQYF.

The genes are TRBV15 and TRBJ1-1, with 7 bases identical to TRBD1. Germline CDR1 reads LNHNV; CDR2 reads YYDKDF (reference sequence). CDR3 length equals 14 residues. V gave up 0 bases and J gave up 8 bases; unmatched junction bases: 6. The CDR3 bases are TGTGCCACCAGCAGAGAACAGGGGAATTCCGAAGCTTTCTTT. Protein: CATSREQGNSEAFF.

The chain couples TRBV5-1 to TRBJ1-1; 7 bases are a match to TRBD1. CDR1 SGHRS and CDR2 YFSETQ come from the germline V gene. The CDR3 runs to 14 residues. Germline trimming cut 3 bases from V and 4 bases from J; bases unmatched to any gene: 6. Here the CDR3 DNA reads TGCGCCAGCAGCTCCCAGGGGGACGGCACTGAAGCTTTCTTT. Protein sequence: CASSSQGDGTEAFF.

The rearrangement joins TRBV28 to TRBJ2-1, with TRBD2 matching 10 bases. The germline V gene encodes CDR1 MDHEN and CDR2 SYDVKM. The V gene end was trimmed by 6 bases and the J gene end by 5 bases; junction bases not matched to a gene: 13. The CDR3 covers 17 residues. The CDR3 sequence is CASRSYPRTSGNNEQFF. CDR3 DNA sequence: TGTGCCAGCAGATCGTACCCTAGGACTAGCGGTAACAATGAGCAGTTCTTC.

This rearrangement joins TRBV7-2 to TRBJ2-7; 15 bases match TRBD2. The germline gives CDR1 SGHTA, CDR2 FQGNSA. This CDR3 region has 14 residues. V was clipped by 5 bases and J by 6 bases; unmatched bases: 2. This chain's CDR3 is CASSVGLAGGEQYF. CDR3 DNA: TGTGCCAGCAGCGTGGGACTAGCGGGAGGCGAGCAGTACTTC.

The chain joins TRBV6-1 to TRBJ2-7, with D possibly TRBD1 on 5 matching bases. V was shortened by 7 bases and J by 5 bases, with 21 bases between the two germline ends. In germline, CDR1 is MNHNS, CDR2 SASEGT. CDR3 length equals 15 residues. CDR3 sequence: CASTLGADEAHEQYF. CDR3 DNA sequence: TGTGCCAGCACCTTAGGGGCTGATGAGGCCCACGAGCAGTACTTC.

The rearrangement uses TRBV5-4 and TRBJ1-2, with 7 bases fitting TRBD1. Looked up from germline, CDR1 is SGHNT and CDR2 is YYREEE (reference sequence). The V segment lost 2 bases and the J segment 8 bases; nucleotides outside the gene matches: 6. This CDR3 contains 13 residues. CDR3 sequence: CASSFDREGGYTF. The DNA for the CDR3 is TGTGCCAGCAGCTTTGACAGGGAAGGGGGCTACACCTTC. The full variable domain, its missing parts supplied by reference TRBV5-4 and TRBJ1-2, is ETGVTQSPTHLIKTRGQQVTLRCSSQSGHNTVSWYQQALGQGPQFIFQYYREEENGRGNFPPRFSGLQFPNYSSELNVNALELDDSALYLCASSFDREGGYTFGSGTRLTVV.

J is TRBJ1-4 and V is TRBV7-9; D remains unclear. Germline CDR1 SEHNR, CDR2 FQNEAQ (reference sequence). Between the trimmed V and J ends, which lost 5 bases and 6 bases, there was a span of 10 bases. The CDR3 has 13 residues. The CDR3 sequence: CASSRRRDEKLFF. The CDR3 bases are TGTGCCAGCAGCAGACGTAGGGATGAAAAACTGTTTTTT.

Only one count was recorded for this clone. The V gene is TRBV6-6, the J gene TRBJ2-5; a weak D match, TRBD1 (6 bases). The CDR3 is 13 amino acids. V was trimmed by 6 bases and J by 4 bases, leaving 12 bases between them. The germline V gene encodes CDR1 MNHNY and CDR2 SVGAGI (reference sequence). Here the CDR3 reads CASRLAGVETQYF. The CDR3 nucleotides read TGTGCCAGCAGACTCGCAGGGGTAGAGACCCAGTACTTC.

V and J are TRBV19 and TRBJ2-2, with 9 bases that match TRBD1. Per the germline V gene, CDR1 is LNHDA and CDR2 is SQIVND (reference sequence). The length of the CDR3 is 14 residues. The V and J ends lost 5 bases and 7 bases, in that order; junction bases with no gene match: 5. The CDR3 spells CASSRTGENGELFF. The CDR3 bases are TGTGCCAGTAGTCGGACAGGGGAAAACGGGGAGCTGTTTTTT.

The rearrangement links TRBV14 to TRBJ2-5, with 9 positions matching TRBD1. The J call is in doubt because the DNA end fits TRBJ2-7 better. The CDR3 is made up of 15 amino acids. Per germline, CDR1 SGHDN and CDR2 FVKESK. In nucleotides, the CDR3 is TGTGCCAGCAGCCTCAAAGGGACAGGGAGAAACGAGCAGTACTTC. It specifies CASSLKGTGRNEQYF.

The V and J genes are TRBV19 and TRBJ1-2; D gene ambiguous. From germline, CDR1 is LNHDA and CDR2 SQIVND (reference sequence). This CDR3 region has 14 residues. V lost 5 bases and J lost 4, with 14 bases in between. The CDR3 region has the DNA TGTGCCAGTAGTGACTCAGCACACCTCTATGGCTACACCTTC. The encoded protein is CASSDSAHLYGYTF.

The chain uses TRBV5-8 and TRBJ2-7, with D perhaps matching TRBD1 (6 bases). Trimming cost V 5 bases and J 0 bases, with 15 bases left between them. The V gene's germline CDR1 is SGHTS and CDR2 YDEGEE. CDR3 size: 15 residues. The CDR3 DNA follows: TGTGCCAGCAGTTCATCTGGACAGAACTCCTACGAGCAGTACTTC. Residues: CASSSSGQNSYEQYF.

CDR3 amino acids: CASSRTSGQGAVEQYF. The CDR3 DNA reads TGTGCCAGCAGCCGAACCTCGGGACAGGGGGCTGTCGAGCAGTACTTC. J is TRBJ2-7 and V is TRBV4-2, with 12 bases lining up with TRBD1. V trimming: 4 bases; J trimming: 6 bases; junction bases outside the gene matches: 10. The CDR3 spans 16 residues. CDR1 is LGHNA, CDR2 YNFKEQ, per germline.

The J gene is TRBJ1-1, the V gene TRBV30; 9 positions match TRBD1. V lost 3 bases, J lost 0 bases, and 2 bases stayed unmatched. This CDR3 contains 14 residues. Germline lookup yields CDR1 GTSNPN and CDR2 SVGIG (reference sequence). CDR3 in DNA: TGTGCCTGGAGCTGGGACAGGGTGAACACTGAAGCTTTCTTT. Translating gives CAWSWDRVNTEAFF.

The chain carries TRBV6-5 and TRBJ2-3; D uncertain. Germline V gene lookup returns CDR1 MNHEY and CDR2 SVGAGI. Trimming left V 7 bases short and J 0 bases short, with 8 bases between. The CDR3 has 13 residues. CDR3 residues: CASTRQSTDTQYF. In DNA form, the CDR3 reads TGTGCCAGCACAAGGCAAAGCACAGATACGCAGTATTTT.

The rearrangement links TRBV30 to TRBJ1-1; D is perhaps TRBD1 (5 bases). The CDR3 is 13 residues long. Germline V gene sequence: CDR1 GTSNPN, CDR2 SVGIG (reference sequence). V lost 2 bases and J lost 9, with 16 bases in between. Here the CDR3 DNA reads TGTGCCTGGAGTTCCGCGTACTGGGACCAAGCTTTCTTT. It specifies CAWSSAYWDQAFF.

The chain recombines TRBV10-3 with TRBJ2-4; 11 nucleotides line up with TRBD2. V gave up 2 bases and J gave up 3 bases; unmatched junction bases: 3. The CDR3 runs 16 residues. The germline V gene encodes CDR1 ENHRY and CDR2 SYGVKD. The chain's CDR3 is CAISETGTSGKNIQYF. The CDR3 region has the DNA TGTGCCATCAGTGAGACCGGGACTAGCGGCAAAAACATTCAGTACTTC.

The chain has TRBV10-2 and TRBJ2-7; weak D call: TRBD1 (6 bases). Germline CDR1 reads WSHSY; CDR2 reads SAAADI. The CDR3 is 10 residues long. Trimming left V 11 bases short and J 5 bases short, with 10 bases between. CDR3 region: CAVQGDEQYF. CDR3 bases: TGCGCCGTACAGGGCGACGAGCAGTACTTC.

This chain links TRBV7-8 with TRBJ2-2; D is possibly TRBD2 (5 bases). The CDR3 runs to 14 residues. The germline V gene encodes CDR1 SGHVS and CDR2 FQNEAQ. V was pared by 1 base and J by 2 bases, with 5 bases between. The DNA of the CDR3 is TGTGCCAGCAGCTTAGGGACTAACACCGGGGAGCTGTTTTTT. It yields the protein CASSLGTNTGELFF. The complete variable domain, with remaining parts taken from reference TRBV7-8 and TRBJ2-2, reads GAGVSQSPRYKVAKRGQDVALRCDPISGHVSLFWYQQALGQGPEFLTYFQNEAQLDKSGLPSDRFFAERPEGSVSTLKIQRTQQEDSAVYLCASSLGTNTGELFFGEGSRLTVL.

The V and J genes are TRBV10-3 and TRBJ2-7, with D unclear. The CDR3 length is 12 residues. V lost 0 bases and J 11 bases, leaving 11 bases between the germline ends. The germline V gene has CDR1 ENHRY and CDR2 SYGVKD. The CDR3 DNA reads as TGTGCCATCAGTGAGTCGGGCCCCCGGGAGTACTTC. Translating gives CAISESGPREYF.

The chain employs TRBV27 and TRBJ2-7, with 10 bases that match TRBD2. In germline, CDR1 is MNHEY, CDR2 SMNVEV (reference sequence). V was clipped by 0 bases and J by 0 bases; unmatched bases: 2. The CDR3 totals 16 residues. Written as DNA, the CDR3 is TGTGCCAGCAGTTTATCGAGCGGGAGGGCCTCCTACGAGCAGTACTTC. This encodes CASSLSSGRASYEQYF.